One and the same sample provided the 13 T cell receptor beta chains below, sequenced in a study of CD8 T cells in ankylosing spondylitis. TCRdb ran MiXCR on the 5' RACE reads and lists one entry per CDR3 protein. The sample holds roughly 140,000 distinct CDR3 sequences, under 55% seen once. The sequenced material came from synovial fluid, either unsorted or a sorted T cell fraction (not recorded which). These receptors all come from a male donor with ankylosing spondylitis.

J is TRBJ1-6 and V is TRBV7-8; D not certain. The germline CDR1 and CDR2 sequences are SGHVS and FQNEAQ. The CDR3 totals 16 residues. Trimming stripped 5 bases from V and 1 base from J, with 12 bases between. CDR3: CASSRVGGSYNSPLHF. The CDR3 nucleotides read TGTGCCAGCAGCAGGGTTGGAGGGTCCTATAATTCACCCCTCCACTTT.

DNA of the CDR3: TGTGCCAGCAGTTTTCTAGTATCTAGCACAGATACGCAGTATTTT. It encodes CASSFLVSSTDTQYF. The V gene is TRBV12-3 or TRBV12-4, the J gene TRBJ2-3; D gene ambiguous. The V end was cut by 3 bases, the J end by 0 bases, with 10 bases between. The CDR3 sequence is 15 residues long.

The V gene is TRBV7-3, the J gene TRBJ2-3; the D gene is possibly TRBD1 (6 bases). Deletions cut 5 bases from V and 3 bases from J, with 21 bases between. This CDR3 is 17 amino acids long. Germline V CDR1 and CDR2: SGHTA, FQGTGA. The CDR3 DNA sequence: TGTGCCAGCAGCCCCGACCCCGTACAGGGTGGGACAGATACGCAGTATTTT. Its translation is CASSPDPVQGGTDTQYF.

The V call is TRBV7-2, the J call TRBJ1-5; TRBD1 is a possible D gene (5 bases). CDR1 is SGHTA, CDR2 FQGNSA, per germline. This CDR3 spans 17 amino acids. Deletions cut 1 base from V and 2 bases from J, with 15 bases between. The CDR3 sequence: CASSLVRGWIGNQPQHF. Written as DNA, the CDR3 is TGTGCCAGCAGCTTAGTTCGGGGGTGGATAGGCAATCAGCCCCAGCATTTT.

V usage is TRBV11-3 and J usage is TRBJ2-1; the match to TRBD1 covers 8 bases. The germline gives CDR1 SGHNT, CDR2 YENEEA. This CDR3 region has 16 residues. Germline trimming cut 7 bases from V and 2 bases from J; bases unmatched to any gene: 10. The CDR3 loop reads CASILRGTGPYNEQFF. CDR3 in DNA: TGTGCCAGCATCCTGCGAGGGACAGGCCCCTACAATGAGCAGTTCTTC.

J is TRBJ2-1 and V is TRBV4-3, with D possibly being TRBD1 (6 bases). This CDR3 is built from 16 residues. The germline V gene has CDR1 LGHNA and CDR2 YSLEER. V was cut by 4 bases and J by 4 bases, with 17 bases left in between. The CDR3 here is CASSLQTGIGYNEQFF. In nucleotides, the CDR3 is TGCGCCAGCAGCCTACAAACAGGGATCGGGTACAATGAGCAGTTCTTC.

The chain recombines TRBV5-5 with TRBJ1-3, with D perhaps matching TRBD1 (5 bases). The CDR3 totals 16 residues. V dropped 7 bases and J dropped 3 bases, with 20 bases sitting between them. Germline assignment: CDR1 SGHKS and CDR2 YYEKEE (reference sequence). This CDR3 is CASGSGQGLDGNTIYF. As DNA, the CDR3 is TGTGCCAGCGGCTCCGGGCAGGGACTGGATGGAAACACCATATATTTT.

This clonotype was found a few times. This chain joins TRBV28 and TRBJ2-1; 9 bases are a match to TRBD2. The CDR3 has 17 amino acids. V shed 5 bases and J 3 bases; nucleotides not matched to a gene: 11. CDR1 is MDHEN and CDR2 is SYDVKM in the germline V gene. CDR3 residues: CASSRPPTSGYYNEQFF. CDR3 in DNA: TGTGCCAGCAGTAGGCCCCCTACTAGCGGGTACTACAATGAGCAGTTCTTC.

Here the CDR3 DNA reads TGCAGCGTCCGGGGGGCACACACAGTTAACTATGGCTACACCTTC. This sequence encodes CSVRGAHTVNYGYTF. The chain uses TRBV29-1 and TRBJ1-2; D possibly corresponds to TRBD1 (6 bases). Germline values: CDR1 SQVTM, CDR2 ANQGSEA. This CDR3 is 15 amino acids long. Trimming took off 6 bases at V and 1 base at J, with 18 bases between the two ends.

The chain carries TRBV12-3 or TRBV12-4 and TRBJ2-7, with a weak D call TRBD2 (5 bases). V was shortened by 6 bases and J by 3 bases, with 18 bases between the two germline ends. The CDR3 contains 15 residues. This chain's CDR3 is CASSRGVEENYEQYF. The CDR3, as DNA: TGTGCCAGCAGCCGGGGAGTTGAGGAGAACTACGAGCAGTACTTC.

The chain has TRBV4-1 and TRBJ2-2; D may be TRBD1 (6 bases). V dropped 4 bases and J dropped 3 bases, with 12 bases sitting between them. The CDR3 loop spans 15 amino acids. Looked up from germline, CDR1 is MGHRA and CDR2 is YSYEKL. CDR3 DNA: TGCGCCAGCAGCCCCGAGGCAGGGGACACCGGGGAGCTGTTTTTT. Its translation is CASSPEAGDTGELFF.

This chain uses TRBV6-4 with TRBJ1-2, with D tentatively TRBD1 (5 bases). The CDR3 is made up of 13 amino acids. V was trimmed by 5 bases and J by 6 bases, leaving 13 bases between them. CDR1 MRHNA and CDR2 SNTAGT come from the germline V gene. The CDR3 loop is CASSQGEGDGYTF. The DNA for the CDR3 is TGTGCCAGCAGTCAAGGGGAGGGTGATGGCTACACCTTC.

The chain joins TRBV20-1 to TRBJ1-1; D remains ambiguous. The V and J ends lost 2 bases and 2 bases respectively, with 3 bases between them. This CDR3 region has 11 residues. CDR1 is DFQATT, CDR2 SNEGSKA, per germline (reference sequence). Here the CDR3 DNA reads TGCAGTGCTAGATTCAACACTGAAGCTTTCTTT. Amino acids: CSARFNTEAFF.